The 8 T cell receptor beta chains below all came from one sample that was sequenced in a study of T cell clones after liver transplantation. Clones were sequenced by immunoSEQ multiplex PCR, and TCRdb holds only the in-frame ones, with some missing. Of 65,000 to 80,000 clones listed, 80% are singletons. Here the sequenced sample was CD4+ T cells from blood, taken before liver transplant. Receptors originate from a human donor who received a liver transplant.

This chain connects TRBV6-1 to TRBJ2-6; TRBD1 might be the D (5 bases). Germline lookup yields CDR1 MNHNS and CDR2 SASEGT. Deletions cut 11 bases from V and 2 bases from J, with 10 bases between. The CDR3 is made up of 13 amino acids. CDR3 in amino acids: CAFRAAGANVLTF. Written as DNA, the CDR3 is TGTGCCTTCAGGGCGGCTGGGGCCAACGTCCTGACTTTC.

Turning to this clone: Other DNA sequences from this sample encode an identical CDR3 as well. The rearrangement links TRBV20-1 to TRBJ2-3, with D possibly TRBD2 on 5 matching bases. This CDR3 has 11 amino acids. Looked up from germline, CDR1 is DFQATT and CDR2 is SNEGSKA (reference sequence). V was shortened by 5 bases and J by 3 bases, with 6 bases between the two germline ends. In DNA form, the CDR3 reads TGCAGTGCTCCGGGAACAGATACGCAGTATTTT. Protein: CSAPGTDTQYF.

The chain recombines TRBV6-5 with TRBJ1-2, with 10 bases aligning to TRBD1. This CDR3 region has 15 residues. CDR1 and CDR2 (germline): MNHEY, SVGAGI. V was pared by 6 bases and J by 3 bases, with 7 bases of the junction left unmatched. The CDR3 reads CASSATGTGDYGYTF. CDR3 nucleotide sequence: TGTGCCAGCAGCGCGACCGGGACAGGGGACTATGGCTACACCTTC.

The genes are TRBV7-2 and TRBJ1-2, with D tentatively TRBD1 (5 bases). This CDR3 comprises 15 residues. Germline CDR1 and CDR2: SGHTA and FQGNSA. Trimming stripped 4 bases from V and 5 bases from J, with 17 bases between. CDR3 DNA: TGTGCCAGCAGCTCCCCCCGAGGGGCTGGGTATGGCTACACCTTC. Translating gives CASSSPRGAGYGYTF.

The CDR3 sequence: CASNPTGRNQPQHF. CDR3 DNA sequence: TGTGCCAGTAATCCGACAGGGAGGAATCAGCCCCAGCATTTT. The gene calls are TRBV19 and TRBJ1-5; 7 positions agree with TRBD1. The trim removed 7 bases at V and 4 bases at J, leaving 7 bases unmatched. Germline loops: CDR1 LNHDA, CDR2 SQIVND (reference sequence). The CDR3 totals 14 residues.

V and J are TRBV7-3 and TRBJ2-1, with 13 bases lining up with TRBD2. The length of the CDR3 is 17 residues. Germline CDR1 and CDR2: SGHTA and FQGTGA. The V gene end was trimmed by 4 bases and the J gene end by 7 bases; junction bases not matched to a gene: 10. CDR3 sequence: CASSSPGGLAGANEQFF. The CDR3 DNA sequence: TGTGCCAGCAGCTCCCCCGGCGGACTAGCGGGAGCTAATGAGCAGTTCTTC.

The V and J genes are TRBV7-9 and TRBJ1-3, with TRBD1 matching over 9 bases. The germline CDR1 and CDR2 sequences are SEHNR and FQNEAQ (reference sequence). This CDR3 is 17 amino acids long. The V segment lost 4 bases and the J segment 0 bases; nucleotides outside the gene matches: 7. The CDR3 nucleotides read TGTGCCAGCAGCTCTAGACGACAGGGGGACTCTGGAAACACCATATATTTT. Translating gives CASSSRRQGDSGNTIYF.

This clone was recorded once. This chain connects TRBV7-2 to TRBJ2-7; TRBD2 matches at 7 bases. Per the germline V gene, CDR1 is SGHTA and CDR2 is FQGNSA. The CDR3 loop spans 16 amino acids. V trimming: 6 bases; J trimming: 1 base; junction bases outside the gene matches: 12. Here the CDR3 DNA reads TGTGCCAGCAGGCCCCAAGGGGAGGGTGGGTCCTACGAGCAGTACTTC. Protein sequence: CASRPQGEGGSYEQYF. Full variable domain (remainder filled in from reference TRBV7-2 and TRBJ2-7): GAGVSQSPSNKVTEKGKDVELRCDPISGHTALYWYRQSLGQGLEFLIYFQGNSAPDKSGLPSDRFSAERTGGSVSTLTIQRTQQEDSAVYLCASRPQGEGGSYEQYFGPGTRLTVT.